These T cell receptor beta chains were read from a single sample in a study of blood T cells in healthy people across ages. Each CDR3 protein is one row after TCRdb ran MiXCR on the 5' RACE reads. The table includes under 700,000 distinct CDR3 sequences, less than 25% detected once. These records were also assigned to another study, of T cells of mothers and their children.

Sequenced material: blood. These receptors came from a boy aged 5 to 17 in good health. Both conserved end residues are part of each CDR3.

CDR3 length	V gene	J gene	CDR3 protein
17	TRBV4-1	TRBJ2-1	CASSSRLAGNSYNEQFF
14	TRBV5-1	TRBJ1-4	CASSLDGGTEKLFF
15	TRBV28	TRBJ1-1	CASSLRLGTGNEAFF
15	TRBV4-3	TRBJ1-3	CASSQAGASGNTIYF
14	TRBV5-1	TRBJ2-5	CASSPRTTQETQYF
16	TRBV6-1	TRBJ2-1	CASSVLAGGIEGEQFF
14	TRBV7-6	TRBJ2-2	CASSLTLASGELFF
15	TRBV3-1	TRBJ2-7	CASSQRAGFLYEQYF
20	TRBV4-1	TRBJ2-1	CASSRTPVGQPTSSYNEQFF
16	TRBV2	TRBJ2-5	CASSEEAGGPRETQYF
18	TRBV7-2	TRBJ2-7	CASSLRTSGRAGSYEQYF
15	TRBV12-3/TRBV12-4	TRBJ2-1	CASPPNREDFNEQFF
15	TRBV7-9	TRBJ2-5	CASSPPTSGQETQYF
14	TRBV6-5	TRBJ2-1	CASSYSRGYNEQFF
15	TRBV9	TRBJ2-5	CASSVGLAGRETQYF
13	TRBV19	TRBJ2-7	CASSRDIGNEQYF
12	TRBV19	TRBJ2-3	CASSFMGDTQYF
14	TRBV6-1	TRBJ2-1	CASSILQGYNEQFF
18	TRBV6-5	TRBJ2-7	CASSYSNSPIGQGGEQYF
15	TRBV29-1	TRBJ2-5	CSVVLSSGRGETQYF
16	TRBV14	TRBJ2-2	CASSPQGRRNTGELFF
16	TRBV28	TRBJ2-2	CASKRLAGEYTGELFF
14	TRBV29-1	TRBJ1-2	CSVEVGWPSYGYTF
17	TRBV28	TRBJ2-7	CASSLPKRLAGDYEQYF
15	TRBV3-1	NA	CASTYGGGGEYEQYF
13	TRBV27	TRBJ2-7	CASSLSGGREQYF
12	TRBV6-2/TRBV6-3	TRBJ2-2	CASSYVDGELFF
15	TRBV3-1	TRBJ1-2	CASSQDPEANYGYTF
12	TRBV2	TRBJ1-2	CASSEDGYGYTF
14	TRBV7-6	TRBJ2-5	CASSLDGGMETQYF
17	TRBV4-3	TRBJ2-7	CASSQDISGASSYEQYF
12	TRBV2	TRBJ2-4	CASSSAGNIQYF
15	TRBV21-1	NA	CASRSPCRGRYEQYF
14	TRBV11-2	TRBJ2-4	CASNPPLAKNIQYF
17	TRBV7-2	TRBJ2-3	CASSFDSGGGYADTQYF
16	TRBV7-8	NA	CASSLEGRGDYNEQFF
13	TRBV28	TRBJ1-5	CASSFEGQKPQHF
14	TRBV9	TRBJ2-3	CASSLAASTDTQYF
14	TRBV29-1	TRBJ2-7	CSVVGVGQGHEQYF
15	TRBV7-9	TRBJ2-5	CASSFPRTGEETQYF
18	TRBV11-2	TRBJ2-5	CASSSHRASGGERETQYF
13	TRBV7-2	NA	CASSRPGSYEQYF
14	TRBV28	TRBJ2-3	CASSQGLPGDTQYF
19	TRBV15	TRBJ2-3	CATSHTGTGQLSNTDTQYF
14	TRBV7-9	TRBJ2-5	CASSLSGLRETQYF
15	TRBV28	TRBJ1-1	CASSLMDTVNTEAFF
15	TRBV2	TRBJ1-2	CASSEWTGGDYGYTF
13	TRBV4-2	TRBJ1-2	CASSQDRAIGYTF
10	TRBV7-3	TRBJ2-5	CASSFETQYF
14	TRBV20-1	TRBJ1-2	CSARAQTAYYGYTF
16	TRBV28	TRBJ1-2	CASSLWVGTTNYGYTF
22	TRBV7-3	TRBJ2-1	CASSLLGWTSGNSGYGYNEQFF
13	TRBV7-9	TRBJ2-7	CASSPIASYEQYF
14	TRBV27	TRBJ2-7	CASSYAGDSYEQYF
16	TRBV9	TRBJ2-2	CASSVAEGIGTGELFF